This entry concerns a single TCR beta chain. Its antigen is unidentified. The sample belongs to a study of cytomegalovirus exposure and HLA in healthy donors. Broader study findings: Trimming of TCR beta V- and J-genes showed a link, identified in a later analysis, to a missense DCLRE1C variant. In a later analysis, HLA-associated beta chains showed higher expansion and lower generation probabilities than comparable chains. It was assumed in the presence/absence analyses that sequencing depth was roughly uniform across donors.

This PCR relied on a set of 60 Vbeta primers and 13 Jbeta primers. Assay used: immunoSEQ multiplex PCR; TCRdb lists only in-frame clones, some missing. The profile shows 150,000 to 200,000 clones, 82% of them singletons. The junction had 8 bases not matched to a gene; V was cut back by 6 bases and J by 7 bases. This CDR3 region has 14 residues. Per the germline V gene, CDR1 is MNHEY and CDR2 is SMNVEV (reference sequence). The chain recombines TRBV27 with TRBJ2-7, with TRBD2 matching over 11 bases. This clonotype was obtained from a boy younger than 10 in good health and CMV-seronegative. The sample comprised PBMCs. The CDR3 is CASSLAGGPREQYF. DNA for the CDR3: TGTGCCAGCAGCCTAGCGGGGGGACCGCGGGAGCAGTACTTC.